This T cell receptor (beta chain) originates from a study of CD8+CD57+ T cells in acquired aplastic anemia. Looking at the study overall: Recorded DNA amounts for sorted CD4+ and CD8+ cells had an average of 3.2 ug. Broader study findings: Patients versus controls showed no significant CD8+ Simpson's diversity difference. About 29 sequences, all CD8+ CDR3, were shared between patients and controls.

As regards this clonotype: As yet, its antigen is unknown.

The CDR3 consists of 13 residues. V was cut by 5 bases and J by 6 bases, with 11 bases left in between. CDR1 SGHDN and CDR2 FVKESK come from the germline V gene. Genomic DNA was employed as the template in profiling TCR beta VDJ and CDR3. TCRdb processed the reads anew with MiXCR; each CDR3 protein has one entry. Seen here are about 210,000 distinct CDR3 sequences, around 60% observed once, and the top ten hold 29%. The sample comprised sorted CD4+, CD8+, or CD8+CD57+ T cells (not recorded which) from PBMCs. The receptor's source is a human donor in good health. The chain couples TRBV14 to TRBJ1-5; a possible D gene is TRBD1 (5 bases). The CDR3 here is CASSAGLSQPQHF. The CDR3 DNA reads as TGTGCCAGCAGCGCAGGGCTTTCTCAGCCCCAGCATTTT.